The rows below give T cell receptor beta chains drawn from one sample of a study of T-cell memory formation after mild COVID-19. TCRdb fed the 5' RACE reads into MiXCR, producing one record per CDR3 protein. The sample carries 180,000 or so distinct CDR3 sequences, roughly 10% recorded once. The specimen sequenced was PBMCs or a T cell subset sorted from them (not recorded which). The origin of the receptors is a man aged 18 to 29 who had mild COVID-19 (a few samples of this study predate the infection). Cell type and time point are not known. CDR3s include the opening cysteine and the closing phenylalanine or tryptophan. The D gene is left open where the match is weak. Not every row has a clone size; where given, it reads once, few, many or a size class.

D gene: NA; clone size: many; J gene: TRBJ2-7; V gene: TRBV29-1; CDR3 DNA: TGCAGCGTTAGTCGACAGGAACGCTACGAGCAGTACTTC; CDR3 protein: CSVSRQERYEQYF
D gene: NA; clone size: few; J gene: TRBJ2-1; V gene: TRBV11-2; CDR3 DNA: TGTGCCAGCAGCTTAGATCAGGGGAAGAAGTTCTTC; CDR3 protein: CASSLDQGKKFF
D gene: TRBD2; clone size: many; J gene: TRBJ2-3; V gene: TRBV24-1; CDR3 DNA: TGTGCCACCAGTGATCCTGGCCGGGGGGATGCAGATACGCAGTATTTT; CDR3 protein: CATSDPGRGDADTQYF
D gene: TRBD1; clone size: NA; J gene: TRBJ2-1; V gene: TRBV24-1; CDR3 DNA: TGTGCCACCAGTGATGCCTCCGGGACAGGGACTGGCGCTTATGAGCAGTTCTTC; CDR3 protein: CATSDASGTGTGAYEQFF
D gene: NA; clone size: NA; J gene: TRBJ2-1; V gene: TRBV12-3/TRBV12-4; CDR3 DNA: TGTGCCAGCAGCGGAACGGGCCATTACAATGAGCAGTTCTTC; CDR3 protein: CASSGTGHYNEQFF
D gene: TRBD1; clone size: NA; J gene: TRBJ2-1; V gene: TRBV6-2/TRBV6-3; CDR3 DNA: TGTGCCAGCAACGGACAGGGGGCATTGTTCTTC; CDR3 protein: CASNGQGALFF
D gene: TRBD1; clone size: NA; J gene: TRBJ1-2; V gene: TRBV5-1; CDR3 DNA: TGCGCCAGCAGCCCCCAGACAGGGGGCGCGGTAGGCTACACCTTC; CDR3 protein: CASSPQTGGAVGYTF
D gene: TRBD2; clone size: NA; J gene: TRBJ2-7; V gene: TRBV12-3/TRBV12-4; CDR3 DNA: TGTGCCAGCAGTTCCCGGACTAGCGGGGTATACGAGCAGTACTTC; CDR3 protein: CASSSRTSGVYEQYF
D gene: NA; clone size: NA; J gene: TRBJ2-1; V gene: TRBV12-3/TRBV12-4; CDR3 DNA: TGTGCCAGCAGTTTTCGGGCGAATGAGCAGTTCTTC; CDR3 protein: CASSFRANEQFF
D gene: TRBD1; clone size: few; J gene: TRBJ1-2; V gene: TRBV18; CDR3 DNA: TGTGCCAGCTCACCAGGGACAGCCTATGGCTACACCTTC; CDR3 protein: CASSPGTAYGYTF
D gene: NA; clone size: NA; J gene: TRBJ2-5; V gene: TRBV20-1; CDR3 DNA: TGCAGTGCTACCCTACCGCCCCGCGGCGAGACCCAGTACTTC; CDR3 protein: CSATLPPRGETQYF
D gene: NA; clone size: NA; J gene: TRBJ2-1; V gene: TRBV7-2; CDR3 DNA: TGTGCCAGCAGCTTAGGTCGGGGGGCAAGTGAGCAGTTCTTC; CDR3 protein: CASSLGRGASEQFF
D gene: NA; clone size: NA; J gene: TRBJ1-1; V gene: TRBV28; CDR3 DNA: TGTGCCAGCAGTTTACCTCCCCACGGAAGACGAGAAGCTTTCTTT; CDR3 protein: CASSLPPHGRREAFF
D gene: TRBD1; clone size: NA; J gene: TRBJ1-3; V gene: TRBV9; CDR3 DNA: TGTGCCAGCAGCCCTGGACAGGGGTACTCTGGAAACACCATATATTTT; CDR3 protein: CASSPGQGYSGNTIYF
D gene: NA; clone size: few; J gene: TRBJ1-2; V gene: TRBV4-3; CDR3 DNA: TGCGCCAGCAGCCAAGATTGGGACGGAGTTCGGGGCTACACCTTC; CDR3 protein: CASSQDWDGVRGYTF
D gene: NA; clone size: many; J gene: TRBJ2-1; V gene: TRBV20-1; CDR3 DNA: TGCAGTGCTAGAGATGGAAGAGGGGCCTATGAGCAGTTCTTC; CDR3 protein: CSARDGRGAYEQFF
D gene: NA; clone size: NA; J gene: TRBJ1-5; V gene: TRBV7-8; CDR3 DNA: TGTGCCAGCAGCGATACAGGGAGGGCGGCTCAGCCCCAGCATTTT; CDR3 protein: CASSDTGRAAQPQHF
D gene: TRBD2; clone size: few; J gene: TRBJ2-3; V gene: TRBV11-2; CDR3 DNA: TGTGCCAGCAGCTTAAACGGGGGGGCCCCGGATACGCAGTATTTT; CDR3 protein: CASSLNGGAPDTQYF